Listed below are T cell receptor beta chains from one sample, sequenced in a study of blood T cell repertoires in COVID-19. Using immunoSEQ multiplex PCR, the repertoire was profiled, and TCRdb retains in-frame clones only, with some absent. The sample holds about 100,000 clones, approximately 80% seen once. The sequenced sample consisted of peripheral blood. These receptors were collected from a man between 50 and 59 years old with active or convalescent COVID-19. CDR3s include the opening cysteine and the closing phenylalanine or tryptophan.

V gene: TRBV6-5
J gene: TRBJ2-3
CDR3 protein: CASSLRRGQTDTQYF

V gene: TRBV5-1
J gene: TRBJ2-7
CDR3 protein: CASPDRGTPYEQYF

V gene: TRBV2
J gene: TRBJ2-3
CDR3 protein: CASGVGLPLADTQYF

V gene: TRBV7-3
J gene: TRBJ2-3
CDR3 protein: CASSPSVTDTQYF

V gene: TRBV11-2
J gene: TRBJ1-1
CDR3 protein: CASSPRVNTEAFF

V gene: TRBV18
J gene: TRBJ2-5
CDR3 protein: CASSPPRGTQETQYF

V gene: TRBV19
J gene: TRBJ1-1
CDR3 protein: CASSMGSGQHLAEAFF

V gene: TRBV18
J gene: TRBJ2-7
CDR3 protein: CASSPGTSGARDEQYF

V gene: TRBV6-1
J gene: TRBJ1-1
CDR3 protein: CASSDRGRRNTEAFF

V gene: TRBV11-3
J gene: TRBJ2-2
CDR3 protein: CASSPHGGSLDTGELFF

V gene: TRBV5-3
J gene: TRBJ2-7
CDR3 protein: CARSPGLAGDKSSYEQYF